This note documents a single T cell receptor (beta chain) sequence. V lost 1 base to trimming and J lost 7 bases; unmatched junction nucleotides: 5. The CDR3 is made up of 14 amino acids. Germline CDR1 is SGHRS and CDR2 is YFSETQ. These data belong to a study of blood T cell repertoires in COVID-19. Sequenced by immunoSEQ multiplex PCR; TCRdb stores in-frame clones only, minus some. The sample lists about 110,000 clones, approximately 89% occurring once. This sequence originates from a woman aged 55-69 years with COVID-19, enrolled during active disease. The sequencing sample was made of peripheral blood. The chain employs TRBV5-1 and TRBJ1-3, with TRBD1 identical over 7 bases. The CDR3 here is CASSLTPTGNTIYF. CDR3 DNA sequence: TGCGCCAGCAGCTTGACCCCGACAGGGAACACCATATATTTT.